Sequencing of this T cell receptor beta chain was carried out in a study of T cells in Graves' hyperthyroidism and ophthalmopathy. Study observations and caveats: Ophthalmopathy was model-predicted a median approximately 6.9 months pre-onset. Peripheral blood also featured most of the thyroid clonotypes expanded above 0.001.

On the basis of clinical symptoms, serum thyroxine and TRAb, thyroid ultrasound and orbital computed tomography, diagnoses were made. Around 9.8 ml fresh peripheral blood yielded the PBMCs. The CDR3 regions of TCR beta were amplified from RNA transcripts. HTBI primers were used for first-round RT-PCR of the TCR CDR3. TCRdb analysed the multiplex PCR reads with MiXCR anew, one entry per CDR3 protein. The table includes 300,000 to 500,000 distinct CDR3 sequences, about 15% detected once. For this clonotype: Its target is not known.

Source material: blood. This receptor was obtained from a young woman with Graves' hyperthyroidism.

CDR3: CASSQAGEKLFF. The CDR3 nucleotides are TGTGCCAGCAGCCAGGCGGGCGAAAAACTGTTTTTT. The chain uses TRBV3-1 and TRBJ1-4; D is undetermined. Trimming took 3 bases from V and 8 from J, leaving 7 bases between them. Germline V gives CDR1 LGHDT, CDR2 YNNKEL (reference sequence). The CDR3 is 12 amino acids.